The 11 T cell receptor beta chains in this list originate from one sample, sequenced in a study of CD8 T cells in Susac syndrome. RNA, at about 0.45 to 1 ug, was reverse transcribed with random hexamers. TCRdb used MiXCR to reprocess the immunoSEQ multiplex PCR reads, holding one entry per CDR3 protein. In the table there are 150,000 to 200,000 distinct CDR3 sequences, about 94% of which are singletons. The sequenced sample was CD4+ T cells from PBMCs. These receptors all stem from a human donor in good health.

CDR3 bases: TGTGCCAGCAGCTTGGACGGGGGGTCCTCCTACGAGCAGTACTTC. Its protein product is CASSLDGGSSYEQYF. This chain joins TRBV7-3 and TRBJ2-7, with 7 bases aligning to TRBD2. V shed 3 bases and J 0 bases; nucleotides not matched to a gene: 5. The V gene's germline CDR1 is SGHTA and CDR2 FQGTGA. CDR3 size: 15 residues. Full variable domain (rest looked up from reference TRBV7-3 and TRBJ2-7): GAGVSQTPSNKVTEKGKYVELRCDPISGHTALYWYRQSLGQGPEFLIYFQGTGAADDSGLPNDRFFAVRPEGSVSTLKIQRTERGDSAVYLCASSLDGGSSYEQYFGPGTRLTVT.

The chain uses TRBV27 and TRBJ2-1, with no clear D. The CDR3 runs 14 residues. Germline CDR1 and CDR2: MNHEY and SMNVEV (reference sequence). The V end was cut by 0 bases, the J end by 9 bases, with 12 bases between. The DNA for the CDR3 is TGTGCCAGCAGTTTATCCCAGCAAAGGGCTGAGCAGTTCTTC. Residues: CASSLSQQRAEQFF.

This chain links TRBV9 with TRBJ2-3, with D uncertain. Germline V CDR1 and CDR2: SGDLS, YYNGEE. Trimming removed 8 bases at V and 5 bases at J, with 9 bases between. The CDR3 is 11 amino acids. The CDR3 is CARGQEDTQYF. The CDR3 DNA reads as TGTGCCAGAGGCCAGGAAGATACGCAGTATTTT.

The chain has TRBV5-1 and TRBJ2-1; no reliable D call. This CDR3 has 13 residues. Germline CDR1 SGHRS, CDR2 YFSETQ. Deletions cut 6 bases from V and 8 bases from J, with 15 bases between. This CDR3 reads CASKLAGQDEQFF. As DNA, the CDR3 is TGCGCCAGCAAGTTGGCCGGGCAAGATGAGCAGTTCTTC.

V is TRBV3-1 and J is TRBJ1-2; D unclear. The CDR3 contains 12 residues. Germline-derived CDR1 and CDR2 are LGHDT and YNNKEL (reference sequence). V was trimmed by 1 base and J by 8 bases, leaving 8 bases between them. The CDR3 loop is CASSQGSKGYTF. CDR3 nucleotide sequence: TGTGCCAGCAGCCAAGGGAGCAAAGGCTACACCTTC.

This clonotype appeared a few times. The rearrangement joins TRBV4-3 to TRBJ2-5; D call uncertain. CDR1 and CDR2 from the germline V gene are LGHNA and YSLEER. V dropped 0 bases and J dropped 4 bases, with 9 bases sitting between them. This CDR3 has 14 residues. The CDR3 DNA sequence: TGCGCCAGCAGCCAAGATCTCGGTCCAGAGACCCAGTACTTC. Protein sequence: CASSQDLGPETQYF.

The CDR3: CASSKLGRGPDTQYF. CDR3 coding DNA: TGTGCCAGCAGCAAATTGGGGCGGGGGCCAGATACGCAGTATTTT. This chain connects TRBV21-1 to TRBJ2-3; the table's D call TRBD1 went unverified against the DNA. TRBV21-1 is a listed pseudogene. The CDR3 totals 15 residues.

The gene calls are TRBV29-1 and TRBJ1-4; D is perhaps TRBD1 (6 bases). The CDR3 extends over 15 amino acids. The germline CDR1 and CDR2 sequences are SQVTM and ANQGSEA. Trimming removed 4 bases from V and 0 bases from J, with 12 bases in between. This CDR3 reads CSVAGAAATNEKLFF. In DNA, the CDR3 is TGCAGCGTTGCAGGGGCGGCGGCAACTAATGAAAAACTGTTTTTT.

The chain joins TRBV30 to TRBJ2-1; D remains ambiguous. Germline V gives CDR1 GTSNPN, CDR2 SVGIG (reference sequence). Trimming took off 0 bases at V and 13 bases at J, with 10 bases between the two ends. The CDR3 is made up of 11 amino acids. The CDR3 reads CAWSVTSLQFF. The CDR3, as DNA: TGTGCCTGGAGTGTAACCAGCCTCCAGTTCTTC.

The rearrangement links TRBV3-1 to TRBJ1-1; D gene unclear. CDR1 and CDR2 from the germline V gene are LGHDT and YNNKEL (reference sequence). V gave up 1 base and J gave up 4 bases, with 7 bases separating them. CDR3 length equals 13 residues. The CDR3 is CASSQVGSTEAFF. The CDR3, as DNA: TGTGCCAGCAGCCAAGTGGGTAGCACTGAAGCTTTCTTT.

V and J are TRBV7-2 and TRBJ1-6, with TRBD1 identical over 7 bases. V lost 5 bases, J lost 8 bases, and 12 bases stayed unmatched. Germline CDR1 SGHTA, CDR2 FQGNSA. The CDR3 is 16 amino acids. CDR3 amino acids: CASSAHRGSGDSPLHF. The CDR3 DNA reads as TGTGCCAGCAGCGCACACAGGGGAAGCGGGGATTCACCCCTCCACTTT.